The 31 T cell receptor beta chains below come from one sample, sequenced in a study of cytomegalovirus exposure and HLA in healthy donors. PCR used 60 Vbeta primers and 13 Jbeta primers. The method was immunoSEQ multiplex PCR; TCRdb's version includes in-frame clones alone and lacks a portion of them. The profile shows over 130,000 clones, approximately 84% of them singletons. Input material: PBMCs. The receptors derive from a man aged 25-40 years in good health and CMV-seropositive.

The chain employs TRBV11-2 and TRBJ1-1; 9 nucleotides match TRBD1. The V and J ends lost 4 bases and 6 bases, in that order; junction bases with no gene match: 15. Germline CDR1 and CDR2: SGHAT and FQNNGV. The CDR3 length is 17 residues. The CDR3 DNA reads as TGTGCCAGCAGCTCACCACTCGGACAGGGGAGGATCGCTGAAGCTTTCTTT. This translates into CASSSPLGQGRIAEAFF.

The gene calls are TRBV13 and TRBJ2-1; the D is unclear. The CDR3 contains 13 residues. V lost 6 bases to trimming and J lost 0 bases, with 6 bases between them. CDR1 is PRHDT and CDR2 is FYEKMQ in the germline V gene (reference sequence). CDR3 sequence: CASRRSSYNEQFF. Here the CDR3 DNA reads TGTGCCAGCAGACGTAGCTCCTACAATGAGCAGTTCTTC.

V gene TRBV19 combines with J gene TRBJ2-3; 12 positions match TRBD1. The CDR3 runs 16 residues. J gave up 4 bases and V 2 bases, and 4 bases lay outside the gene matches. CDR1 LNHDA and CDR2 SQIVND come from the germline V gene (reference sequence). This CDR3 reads CASSILGTGGADTQYF. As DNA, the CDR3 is TGTGCCAGTAGTATATTAGGGACAGGGGGCGCAGATACGCAGTATTTT. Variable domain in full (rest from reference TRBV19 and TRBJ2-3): DGGITQSPKYLFRKEGQNVTLSCEQNLNHDAMYWYRQDPGQGLRLIYYSQIVNDFQKGDIAEGYSVSREKKESFPLTVTSAQKNPTAFYLCASSILGTGGADTQYFGPGTRLTVL.

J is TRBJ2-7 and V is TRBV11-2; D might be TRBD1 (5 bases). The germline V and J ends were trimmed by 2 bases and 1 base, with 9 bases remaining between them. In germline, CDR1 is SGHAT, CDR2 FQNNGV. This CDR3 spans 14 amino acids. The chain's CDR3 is CASSLRGGSYEQYF. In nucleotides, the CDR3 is TGTGCCAGCAGCTTAAGGGGTGGGTCCTACGAGCAGTACTTC.

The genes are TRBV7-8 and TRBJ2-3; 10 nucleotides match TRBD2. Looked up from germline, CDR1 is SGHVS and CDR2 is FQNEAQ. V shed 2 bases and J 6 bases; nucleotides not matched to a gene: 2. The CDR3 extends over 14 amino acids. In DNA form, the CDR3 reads TGTGCCAGCAGCTTACTAGCGGGGGTCGATACGCAGTATTTT. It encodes CASSLLAGVDTQYF.

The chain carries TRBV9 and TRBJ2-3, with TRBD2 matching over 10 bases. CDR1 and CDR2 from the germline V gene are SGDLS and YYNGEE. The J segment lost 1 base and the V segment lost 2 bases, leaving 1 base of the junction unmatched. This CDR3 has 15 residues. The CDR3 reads CASSVGTSGTDTQYF. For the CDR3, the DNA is TGTGCCAGCAGCGTCGGGACTAGCGGCACAGATACGCAGTATTTT.

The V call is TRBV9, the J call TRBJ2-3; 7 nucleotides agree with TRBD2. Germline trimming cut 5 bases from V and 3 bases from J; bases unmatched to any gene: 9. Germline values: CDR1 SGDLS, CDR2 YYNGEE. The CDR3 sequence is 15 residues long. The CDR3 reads CASSIGLADTDTQYF. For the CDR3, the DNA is TGTGCCAGCAGTATAGGGCTAGCGGATACAGATACGCAGTATTTT.

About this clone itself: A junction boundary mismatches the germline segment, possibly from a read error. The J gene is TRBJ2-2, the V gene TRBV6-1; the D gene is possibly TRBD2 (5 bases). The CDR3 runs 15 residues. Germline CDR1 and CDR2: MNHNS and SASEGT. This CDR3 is CATQDGVANTGKLFF. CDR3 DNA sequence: TGTGCCACCCAAGACGGGGTCGCGAACACCGGGAAGCTGTTTTTT.

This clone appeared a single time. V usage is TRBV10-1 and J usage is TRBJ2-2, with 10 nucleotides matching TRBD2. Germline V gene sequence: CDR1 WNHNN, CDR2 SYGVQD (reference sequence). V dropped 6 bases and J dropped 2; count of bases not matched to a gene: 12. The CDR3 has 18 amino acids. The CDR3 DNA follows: TGCGCCAGCAGAGTAAAAGCGGGAGGGCCCCTTAACACCGGGGAGCTGTTTTTT. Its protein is CASRVKAGGPLNTGELFF.

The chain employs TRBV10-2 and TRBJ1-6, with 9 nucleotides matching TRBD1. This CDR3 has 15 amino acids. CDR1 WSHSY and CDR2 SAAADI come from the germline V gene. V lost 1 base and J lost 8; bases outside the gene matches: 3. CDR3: CASSEFRTGDSPLHF. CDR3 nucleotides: TGCGCCAGCAGTGAGTTTCGGACAGGGGATTCACCCCTCCACTTT.

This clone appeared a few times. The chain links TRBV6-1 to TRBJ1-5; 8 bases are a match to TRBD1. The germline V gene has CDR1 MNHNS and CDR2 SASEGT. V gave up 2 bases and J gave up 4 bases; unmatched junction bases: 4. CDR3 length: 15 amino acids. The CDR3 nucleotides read TGTGCCAGCAGTGAATGGTACAGGGGGAATCAGCCCCAGCATTTT. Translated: CASSEWYRGNQPQHF.

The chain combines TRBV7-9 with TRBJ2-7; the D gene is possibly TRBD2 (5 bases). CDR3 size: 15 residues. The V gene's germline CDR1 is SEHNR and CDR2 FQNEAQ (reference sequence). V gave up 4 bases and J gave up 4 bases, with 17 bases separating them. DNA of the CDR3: TGTGCCAGCAGCTCCCCGGGTGGGGAGAAATACGAGCAGTACTTC. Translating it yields CASSSPGGEKYEQYF.

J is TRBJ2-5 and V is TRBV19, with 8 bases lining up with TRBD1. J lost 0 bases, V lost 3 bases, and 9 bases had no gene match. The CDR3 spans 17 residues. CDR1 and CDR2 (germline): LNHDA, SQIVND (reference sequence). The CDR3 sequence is CASSIEAGGYHQETQYF. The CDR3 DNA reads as TGTGCCAGTAGTATTGAGGCAGGGGGCTACCACCAAGAGACCCAGTACTTC.

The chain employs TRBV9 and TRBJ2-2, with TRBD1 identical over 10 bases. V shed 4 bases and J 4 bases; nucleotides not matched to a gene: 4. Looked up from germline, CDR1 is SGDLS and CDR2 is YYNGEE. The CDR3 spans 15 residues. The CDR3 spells CASSQTGGFTGELFF. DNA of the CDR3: TGTGCCAGCAGCCAGACAGGGGGCTTCACCGGGGAGCTGTTTTTT.

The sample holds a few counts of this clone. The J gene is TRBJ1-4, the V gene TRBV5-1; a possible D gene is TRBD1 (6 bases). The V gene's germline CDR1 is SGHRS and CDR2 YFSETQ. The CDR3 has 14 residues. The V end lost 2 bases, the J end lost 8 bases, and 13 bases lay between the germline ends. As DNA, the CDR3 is TGCGCCAGCAGCTTTGGGCAGGGGAAGGAAAAACTGTTTTTT. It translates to CASSFGQGKEKLFF.

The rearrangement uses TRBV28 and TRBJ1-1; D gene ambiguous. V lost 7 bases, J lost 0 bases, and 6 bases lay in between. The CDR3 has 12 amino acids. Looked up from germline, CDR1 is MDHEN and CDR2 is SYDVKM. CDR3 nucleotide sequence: TGTGCCAGCAACGGGATGAACACTGAAGCTTTCTTT. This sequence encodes CASNGMNTEAFF.

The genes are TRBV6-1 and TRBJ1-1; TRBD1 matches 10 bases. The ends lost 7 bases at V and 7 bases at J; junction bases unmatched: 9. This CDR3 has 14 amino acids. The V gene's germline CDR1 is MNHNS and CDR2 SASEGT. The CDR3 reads CASKRGTGEGEAFF. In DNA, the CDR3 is TGTGCCAGCAAGAGAGGGACAGGGGAGGGTGAAGCTTTCTTT.

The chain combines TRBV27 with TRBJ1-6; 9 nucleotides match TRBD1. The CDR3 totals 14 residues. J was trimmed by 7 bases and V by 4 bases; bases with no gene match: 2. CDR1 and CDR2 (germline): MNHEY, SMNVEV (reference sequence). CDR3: CASSSDRGNSPLHF. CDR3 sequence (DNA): TGTGCCAGCAGTTCGGACAGGGGAAATTCACCCCTCCACTTT.

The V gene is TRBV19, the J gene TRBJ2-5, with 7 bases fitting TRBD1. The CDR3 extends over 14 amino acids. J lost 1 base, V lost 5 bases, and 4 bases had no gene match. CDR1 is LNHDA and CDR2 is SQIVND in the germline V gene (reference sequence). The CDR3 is CASSPGQTQETQYF. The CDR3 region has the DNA TGTGCCAGTAGTCCGGGACAGACCCAAGAGACCCAGTACTTC.

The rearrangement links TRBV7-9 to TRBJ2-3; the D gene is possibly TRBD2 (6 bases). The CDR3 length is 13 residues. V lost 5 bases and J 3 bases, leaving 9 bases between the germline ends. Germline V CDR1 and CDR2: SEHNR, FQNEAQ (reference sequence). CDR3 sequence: CASSILATDTQYF. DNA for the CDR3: TGTGCCAGCAGCATTCTAGCGACAGATACGCAGTATTTT.

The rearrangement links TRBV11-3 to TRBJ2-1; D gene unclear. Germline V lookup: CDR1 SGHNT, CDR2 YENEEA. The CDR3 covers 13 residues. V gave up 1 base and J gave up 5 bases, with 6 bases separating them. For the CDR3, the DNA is TGTGCCAGCAGCTTAGTGTCTCACAATGAGCAGTTCTTC. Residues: CASSLVSHNEQFF.

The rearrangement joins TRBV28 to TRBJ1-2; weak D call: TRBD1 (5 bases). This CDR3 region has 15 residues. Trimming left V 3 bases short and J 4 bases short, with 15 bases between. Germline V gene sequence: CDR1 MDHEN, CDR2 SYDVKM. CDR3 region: CASSFIGREGYGYTF. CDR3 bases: TGTGCCAGCAGTTTTATCGGCAGGGAGGGCTATGGCTACACCTTC.

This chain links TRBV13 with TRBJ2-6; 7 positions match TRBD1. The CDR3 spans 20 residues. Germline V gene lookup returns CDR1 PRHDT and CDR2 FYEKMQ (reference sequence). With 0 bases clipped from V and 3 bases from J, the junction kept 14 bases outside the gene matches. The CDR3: CASSLGLGDSALSGANVLTF. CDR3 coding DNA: TGTGCCAGCAGCTTAGGGTTGGGGGACAGCGCTCTGAGTGGGGCCAACGTCCTGACTTTC.

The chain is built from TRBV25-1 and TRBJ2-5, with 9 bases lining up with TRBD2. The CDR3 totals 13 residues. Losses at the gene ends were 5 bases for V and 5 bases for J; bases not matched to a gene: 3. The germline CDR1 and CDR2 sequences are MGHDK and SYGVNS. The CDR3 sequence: CASSLAGSETQYF. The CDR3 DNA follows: TGTGCCAGCAGTCTAGCGGGGTCGGAGACCCAGTACTTC.

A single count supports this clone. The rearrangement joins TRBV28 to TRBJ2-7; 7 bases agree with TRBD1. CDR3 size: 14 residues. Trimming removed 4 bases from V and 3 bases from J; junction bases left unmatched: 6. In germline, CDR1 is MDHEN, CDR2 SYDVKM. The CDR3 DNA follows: TGTGCCAGCAGTTACGGGACAGTGTTCTACGAGCAGTACTTC. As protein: CASSYGTVFYEQYF.

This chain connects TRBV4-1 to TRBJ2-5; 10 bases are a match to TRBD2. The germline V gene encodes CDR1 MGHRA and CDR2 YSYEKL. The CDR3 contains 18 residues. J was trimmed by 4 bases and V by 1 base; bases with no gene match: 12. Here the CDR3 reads CASSQGMASGRGRETQYF. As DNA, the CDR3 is TGCGCCAGCAGCCAAGGGATGGCTAGCGGGAGAGGGCGAGAGACCCAGTACTTC.

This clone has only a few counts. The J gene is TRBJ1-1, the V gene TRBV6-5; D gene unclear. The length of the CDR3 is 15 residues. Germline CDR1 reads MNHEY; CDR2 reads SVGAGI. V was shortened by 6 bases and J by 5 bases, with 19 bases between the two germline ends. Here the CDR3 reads CASSRTSGMYTEAFF. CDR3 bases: TGTGCCAGCAGCCGTACGTCGGGGATGTATACTGAAGCTTTCTTT.

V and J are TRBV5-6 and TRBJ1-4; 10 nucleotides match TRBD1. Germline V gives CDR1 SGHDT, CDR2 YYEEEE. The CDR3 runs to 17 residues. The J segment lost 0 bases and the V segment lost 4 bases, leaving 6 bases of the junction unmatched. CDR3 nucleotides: TGTGCCAGCAGCCCCGGGACAGGGGCCGCAACTAATGAAAAACTGTTTTTT. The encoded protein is CASSPGTGAATNEKLFF.

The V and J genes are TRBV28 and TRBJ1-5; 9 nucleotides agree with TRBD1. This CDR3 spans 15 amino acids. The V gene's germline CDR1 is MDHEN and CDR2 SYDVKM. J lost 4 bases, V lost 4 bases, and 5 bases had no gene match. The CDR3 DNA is TGTGCCAGCAGTTACAGGGGGCGCTGGAATCAGCCCCAGCATTTT. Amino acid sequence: CASSYRGRWNQPQHF.

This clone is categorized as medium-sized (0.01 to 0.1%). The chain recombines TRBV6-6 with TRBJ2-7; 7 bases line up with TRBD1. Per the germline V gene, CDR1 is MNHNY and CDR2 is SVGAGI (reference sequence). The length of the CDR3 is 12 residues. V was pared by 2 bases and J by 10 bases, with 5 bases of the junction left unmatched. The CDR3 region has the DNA TGTGCCAGCAGTTACGAGACAGGGAGTCAGTACTTC. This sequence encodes CASSYETGSQYF.

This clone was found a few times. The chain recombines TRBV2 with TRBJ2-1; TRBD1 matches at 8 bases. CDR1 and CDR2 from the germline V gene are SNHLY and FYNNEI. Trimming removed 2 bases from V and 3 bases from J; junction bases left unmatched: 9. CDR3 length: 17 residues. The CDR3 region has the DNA TGTGCCAGCAGTGAAATGGCCCCAGGGGGCGGCTACAATGAGCAGTTCTTC. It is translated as CASSEMAPGGGYNEQFF.